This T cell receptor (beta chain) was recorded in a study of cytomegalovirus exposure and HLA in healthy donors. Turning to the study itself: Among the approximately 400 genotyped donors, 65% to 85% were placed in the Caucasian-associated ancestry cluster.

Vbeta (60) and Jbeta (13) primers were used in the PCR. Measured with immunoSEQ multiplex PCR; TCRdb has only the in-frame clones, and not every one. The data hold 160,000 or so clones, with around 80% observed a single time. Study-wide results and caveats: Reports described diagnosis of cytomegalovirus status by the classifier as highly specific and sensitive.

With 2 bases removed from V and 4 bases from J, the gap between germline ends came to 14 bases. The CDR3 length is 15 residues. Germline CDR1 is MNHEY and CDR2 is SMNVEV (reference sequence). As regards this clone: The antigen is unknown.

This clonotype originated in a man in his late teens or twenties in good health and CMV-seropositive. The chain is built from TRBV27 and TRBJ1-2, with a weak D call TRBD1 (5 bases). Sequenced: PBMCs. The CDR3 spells CASSLIGTGSYGYTF. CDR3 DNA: TGTGCCAGCAGTTTAATCGGTACAGGAAGCTATGGCTACACCTTC.